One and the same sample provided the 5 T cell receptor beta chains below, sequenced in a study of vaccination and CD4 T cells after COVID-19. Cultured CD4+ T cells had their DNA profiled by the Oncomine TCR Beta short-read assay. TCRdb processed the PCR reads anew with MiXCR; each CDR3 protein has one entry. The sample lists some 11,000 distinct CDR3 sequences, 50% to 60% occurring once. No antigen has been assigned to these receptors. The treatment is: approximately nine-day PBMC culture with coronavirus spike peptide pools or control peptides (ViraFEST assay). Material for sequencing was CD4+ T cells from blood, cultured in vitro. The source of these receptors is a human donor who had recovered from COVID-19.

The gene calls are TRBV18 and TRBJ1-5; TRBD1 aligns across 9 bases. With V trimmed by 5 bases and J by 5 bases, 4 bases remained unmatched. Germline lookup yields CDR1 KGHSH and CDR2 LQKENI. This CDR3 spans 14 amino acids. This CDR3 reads CASSGQGNDQPQHF. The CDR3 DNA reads TGTGCCAGCTCAGGACAGGGGAACGATCAGCCCCAGCATTTT.

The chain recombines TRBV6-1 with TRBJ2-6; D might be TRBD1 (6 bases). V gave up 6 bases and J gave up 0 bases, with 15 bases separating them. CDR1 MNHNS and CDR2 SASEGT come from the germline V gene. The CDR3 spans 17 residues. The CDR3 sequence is CASRAGTPTSGANVLTF. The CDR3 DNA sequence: TGTGCCAGCAGAGCCGGGACACCCACCTCTGGGGCCAACGTCCTGACTTTC.

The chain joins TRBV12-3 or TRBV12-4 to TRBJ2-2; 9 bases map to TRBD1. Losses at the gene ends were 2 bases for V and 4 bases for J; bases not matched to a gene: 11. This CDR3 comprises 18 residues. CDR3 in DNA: TGTGCCAGCAGTTTACATCGGTTGGGACAGGGTGCCACCGGGGAGCTGTTTTTT. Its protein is CASSLHRLGQGATGELFF.

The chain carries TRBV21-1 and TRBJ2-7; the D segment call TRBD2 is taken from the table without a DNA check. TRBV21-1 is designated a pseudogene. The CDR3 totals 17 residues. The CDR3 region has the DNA TGTGCCAGCAGCAAAGATGTCACTAGCGGGTCTTCCTACGAGCAGTACTTC. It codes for CASSKDVTSGSSYEQYF.

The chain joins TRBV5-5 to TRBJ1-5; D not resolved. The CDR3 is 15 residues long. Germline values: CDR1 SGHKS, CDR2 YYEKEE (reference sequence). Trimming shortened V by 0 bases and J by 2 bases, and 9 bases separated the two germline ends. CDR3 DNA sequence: TGTGCCAGCAGCTTGGTAGTCGGGGGCAATCAGCCCCAGCATTTT. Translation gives CASSLVVGGNQPQHF.